A single sample gave rise to the 2 T cell receptor beta chains below, sequenced in a study of T-cell reconstitution after alpha-beta-depleted transplantation in children. Preparation of the TCRbeta library was carried out with unique molecular identifiers. MiXCR, applied by TCRdb to the PCR reads, yields one record per CDR3 protein. Found here are more than 25,000 distinct CDR3 sequences, roughly 6.3% of them singletons; the top ten hold about 7%. The sequencing used PBMCs, mostly from graft donor cells, collected 180 days after TCRalphabeta/CD19-depleted stem cell transplant. The receptors come from a male patient aged 10 to 17 who had a stem cell transplant for acute myeloid leukemia, so the T cells may come from the graft donor.

This clonotype was recorded at least ten times. The chain links TRBV30 to TRBJ1-3; no clear D. Germline values: CDR1 GTSNPN, CDR2 SVGIG (reference sequence). Trimming took 0 bases from V and 4 from J, leaving 7 bases between them. CDR3 length: 13 amino acids. CDR3 bases: TGTGCCTGGAGTGTAAGCGGCGGAAACACCATATATTTT. Amino acid sequence: CAWSVSGGNTIYF.

The table lists this clonotype with many counts. This sequence joins TRBV29-1 and TRBJ1-2; the D gene is possibly TRBD1 (5 bases). Germline lookup yields CDR1 SQVTM and CDR2 ANQGSEA. The CDR3 spans 12 residues. V gave up 3 bases and J gave up 4 bases, with 9 bases separating them. Written as DNA, the CDR3 is TGCAGCGTTGAGCAGACAGTCTATGGCTACACCTTC. This encodes CSVEQTVYGYTF. Using reference TRBV29-1 and TRBJ1-2 for the parts outside the CDR3, the full variable domain is SAVISQKPSRDICQRGTSLTIQCQVDSQVTMMFWYRQQPGQSLTLIATANQGSEATYESGFVIDKFPISRPNLTFSTLTVSNMSPEDSSIYLCSVEQTVYGYTFGSGTRLTVV.